What follows are 29 T cell receptor beta chains derived from one specimen sequenced in a study of T cell responses to AZD1222 COVID-19 vaccine. Assay: immunoSEQ multiplex PCR; the TCRdb copy retains only in-frame clones and omits some. The repertoire includes 95,000 to 150,000 clones, about 90% of them detected once, and roughly 7.9% sits in the top ten. This sample comprised peripheral blood, obtained 28 days after the second AZD1222 dose. The receptor set was obtained from an adult who received the AZD1222 COVID-19 vaccine.

This clone was seen a handful of times. CDR3 DNA: TGTGCCAGCAGTGAGTTGGTTAGCGGGGGTTTCTACAATGAGCAGTTCTTC. As protein: CASSELVSGGFYNEQFF. This chain connects TRBV2 to TRBJ2-1; 9 bases match TRBD2. This CDR3 has 17 amino acids. V lost 3 bases to trimming and J lost 3 bases; unmatched junction nucleotides: 9. Germline V gene sequence: CDR1 SNHLY, CDR2 FYNNEI.

The rearrangement uses TRBV7-8 and TRBJ1-3; D not resolved. Trimming removed 1 base from V and 8 bases from J, with 15 bases in between. Germline assignment: CDR1 SGHVS and CDR2 FQNEAQ. This CDR3 is built from 15 residues. CDR3 loop: CASSLGLGRQDTIYF. In DNA form, the CDR3 reads TGTGCCAGCAGCTTAGGTTTAGGGCGGCAAGACACCATATATTTT. Complete variable domain (other parts from reference TRBV7-8 and TRBJ1-3): GAGVSQSPRYKVAKRGQDVALRCDPISGHVSLFWYQQALGQGPEFLTYFQNEAQLDKSGLPSDRFFAERPEGSVSTLKIQRTQQEDSAVYLCASSLGLGRQDTIYFGEGSWLTVV.

The V gene is TRBV5-5, the J gene TRBJ1-1; possibly TRBD1 for D (5 bases). This CDR3 comprises 15 residues. V was clipped by 0 bases and J by 1 base, with 10 bases between them. Germline V gene data show CDR1 as SGHKS and CDR2 as YYEKEE (reference sequence). CDR3 in DNA: TGTGCCAGCAGCTTGGTGGGGCCTCAGAACACTGAAGCTTTCTTT. This gives the protein CASSLVGPQNTEAFF.

The CDR3 sequence is CASSSPGRGYYGYTF. The CDR3 coding sequence is TGTGCCAGCAGCAGTCCAGGGAGGGGTTACTATGGCTACACCTTC. V gene TRBV21-1 combines with J gene TRBJ1-2. TRBV21-1 is designated a pseudogene. CDR3 length: 15 amino acids.

This rearrangement joins TRBV7-2 to TRBJ1-3; 7 bases align to TRBD1. CDR1 is SGHTA, CDR2 FQGNSA, per germline. J gave up 5 bases and V 2 bases, and 6 bases lay outside the gene matches. The CDR3 runs 15 residues. CDR3 nucleotide sequence: TGTGCCAGCAGCTTACAAGGGGGCATACGAAACACCATATATTTT. This sequence encodes CASSLQGGIRNTIYF.

The V and J genes are TRBV6-6 and TRBJ1-3; a possible D gene is TRBD1 (5 bases). Trimming removed 5 bases at V and 7 bases at J, with 24 bases between. There are 17 residues in the CDR3. Germline CDR1 is MNHNY and CDR2 is SVGAGI (reference sequence). The CDR3 nucleotides are TGTGCCAGCAGTCCGAATATTTGGGGACTGTTGACGAACACCATATATTTT. This codes for CASSPNIWGLLTNTIYF.

CDR3 sequence reads: CASSLGQSYNSPLHF. The CDR3 DNA reads as TGTGCCAGCAGTTTGGGACAGAGTTATAATTCACCCCTCCACTTT. The gene calls are TRBV28 and TRBJ1-6, with 7 bases fitting TRBD1. V lost 3 bases and J lost 4; bases outside the gene matches: 3. The CDR3 spans 15 residues. The germline V gene encodes CDR1 MDHEN and CDR2 SYDVKM.

The chain uses TRBV10-1 and TRBJ1-1; D is unresolved. There are 13 residues in the CDR3. The V and J ends lost 3 bases and 8 bases respectively, with 13 bases between them. Germline V gives CDR1 WNHNN, CDR2 SYGVQD (reference sequence). CDR3 sequence: CASSDSGRPEAFF. The CDR3 DNA follows: TGCGCCAGCAGTGACTCAGGACGGCCAGAAGCTTTCTTT.

The chain employs TRBV14 and TRBJ1-1, with 10 bases that match TRBD1. This CDR3 is built from 21 residues. After removal of 0 bases from V and 4 bases from J, the junction contained 20 bases not matched to a gene. Germline CDR1 and CDR2: SGHDN and FVKESK. The CDR3 spells CASSQDRTGTGVRSAFTEAFF. The CDR3 DNA is TGTGCCAGCAGCCAAGATAGGACCGGGACAGGGGTCCGCTCGGCCTTCACTGAAGCTTTCTTT.

The J gene is TRBJ2-2, the V gene TRBV6-4; 10 positions match TRBD2. This CDR3 is 15 amino acids long. Germline CDR1 reads MRHNA; CDR2 reads SNTAGT. V dropped 3 bases and J dropped 4; count of bases not matched to a gene: 2. The CDR3 region is CASSESGGATGELFF. Written as DNA, the CDR3 is TGTGCCAGCAGTGAAAGCGGGGGGGCCACCGGGGAGCTGTTTTTT.

The chain carries TRBV2 and TRBJ2-5; TRBD2 matches 7 bases. The CDR3 sequence is 14 residues long. Unmatched junction bases numbered 4, after V lost 1 base and J lost 5 bases. Germline-derived CDR1 and CDR2 are SNHLY and FYNNEI. This CDR3 is CASSEESGAETQYF. The CDR3 bases are TGTGCCAGCAGTGAAGAGAGCGGGGCTGAGACCCAGTACTTC.

The chain joins TRBV21-1 to TRBJ2-2; the table's D call, TRBD1, was not checked against the DNA. TRBV21-1 is listed as a pseudogene. CDR3 length: 15 residues. CDR3 loop: CASSKGAPVAGELFF. CDR3 bases: TGTGCCAGCAGCAAGGGGGCCCCGGTTGCCGGGGAGCTGTTTTTT.

The CDR3 DNA sequence: TGTGCCAGTAGTTTCCCCTTTAACTATGGCTACACCTTC. Amino acid sequence: CASSFPFNYGYTF. The rearrangement joins TRBV19 to TRBJ1-2; no clear D. V lost 5 bases and J lost 1, with 8 bases in between. Looked up from germline, CDR1 is LNHDA and CDR2 is SQIVND (reference sequence). The CDR3 consists of 13 residues.

The chain links TRBV2 to TRBJ1-2; D gene ambiguous. The CDR3 loop spans 14 amino acids. Germline lookup yields CDR1 SNHLY and CDR2 FYNNEI. The V and J ends lost 7 bases and 7 bases respectively, with 19 bases between them. CDR3 in DNA: TGTGCCAGCACTCCCAGTGGGGTCCTCTCTGGCTACACCTTC. It yields the protein CASTPSGVLSGYTF.

The V gene is TRBV2, the J gene TRBJ2-3, with D uncertain. CDR1 and CDR2 (germline): SNHLY, FYNNEI. The CDR3 covers 11 residues. Trimming removed 8 bases at V and 0 bases at J, with 3 bases between. The CDR3 is CASQSTDTQYF. In DNA, the CDR3 is TGTGCCAGCCAGAGCACAGATACGCAGTATTTT.

This clone appeared once. The V and J genes are TRBV7-2 and TRBJ1-1; no clear D gene. The germline V gene has CDR1 SGHTA and CDR2 FQGNSA. Between the trimmed V and J ends, which lost 1 base and 0 bases, there was a span of 9 bases. The length of the CDR3 is 15 residues. CDR3 in amino acids: CASSLGSGLNTEAFF. The CDR3 coding sequence is TGTGCCAGCAGCTTAGGGTCAGGACTGAACACTGAAGCTTTCTTT.

This chain uses TRBV3-1 (or the pseudogene TRBV3-2) with TRBJ2-1; D not certain. This CDR3 has 13 amino acids. The V gene lost 1 base and the J gene lost 6 bases, with 7 bases spanning the gap. The germline V gene encodes CDR1 LGHDT and CDR2 YNNKEL (reference sequence). The CDR3 protein is CASSQVVSNEQFF. CDR3 in DNA: TGTGCCAGCAGCCAAGTTGTATCCAATGAGCAGTTCTTC.

V gene TRBV6-5 combines with J gene TRBJ1-5, with D possibly matching TRBD1 (6 bases). Germline V gene lookup returns CDR1 MNHEY and CDR2 SVGAGI. V was pared by 6 bases and J by 4 bases, with 16 bases between. This CDR3 contains 15 residues. The CDR3 nucleotides are TGTGCCAGCAGCCAAACAGGGATTTCAAATCAGCCCCAGCATTTT. Its protein is CASSQTGISNQPQHF.

The CDR3 sequence: CASSFFGQVNSPLHF. As DNA, the CDR3 is TGTGCCAGCAGCTTTTTTGGACAGGTTAATTCACCCCTCCACTTT. The chain joins TRBV7-2 to TRBJ1-6; the match to TRBD1 covers 7 bases. This CDR3 has 15 amino acids. V lost 3 bases to trimming and J lost 6 bases; unmatched junction nucleotides: 5. The germline gives CDR1 SGHTA, CDR2 FQGNSA.

This chain connects TRBV24-1 to TRBJ2-5; the D gene is possibly TRBD2 (6 bases). The V gene lost 4 bases and the J gene lost 9 bases, with 17 bases spanning the gap. Germline V gives CDR1 KGHDR, CDR2 SFDVKD. The CDR3 has 14 amino acids. As DNA, the CDR3 is TGTGCCACCAGTGACCCGGGCCGTGGCGGGGCCCAGTACTTC. Encoded protein: CATSDPGRGGAQYF.

The V call is TRBV2, the J call TRBJ2-7; D gene uncertain. There are 12 residues in the CDR3. Germline V gene data show CDR1 as SNHLY and CDR2 as FYNNEI. Between the trimmed V and J ends, which lost 2 bases and 2 bases, there was a span of 4 bases. The CDR3 is CASSETAYEQYF. In DNA form, the CDR3 reads TGTGCCAGCAGTGAAACAGCCTACGAGCAGTACTTC.

The chain is built from TRBV27 and TRBJ2-5, with 9 bases matching TRBD1. Trimming at V came to 1 base and at J to 5 bases, leaving 5 bases not matched to a gene. This CDR3 comprises 15 residues. Germline V CDR1 and CDR2: MNHEY, SMNVEV (reference sequence). As DNA, the CDR3 is TGTGCCAGCAGTTTATTCGGGACAGGGAGGGAGACCCAGTACTTC. Translating gives CASSLFGTGRETQYF.

This clone was observed once. The genes are TRBV7-2 and TRBJ2-3; possible D gene TRBD2, 6 bases. Trimming cost V 1 base and J 3 bases, with 14 bases left between them. In germline, CDR1 is SGHTA, CDR2 FQGNSA. The length of the CDR3 is 16 residues. CDR3 protein: CASSLGAGLGTDTQYF. The CDR3 DNA reads TGTGCCAGCAGCTTAGGGGCGGGGCTCGGGACAGATACGCAGTATTTT.

The gene calls are TRBV21-1 and TRBJ2-7; whether TRBD1, the table's D call, matches the DNA was not checked. TRBV21-1 is a recognized pseudogene. The CDR3 runs 12 residues. The CDR3 spells CASSKAGAEQYF. In DNA form, the CDR3 reads TGTGCCAGCAGCAAAGCAGGGGCCGAGCAGTACTTC.

This clone was detected only once. The rearrangement joins TRBV5-1 to TRBJ2-7, with 13 bases matching TRBD2. The CDR3 runs to 14 residues. The germline V gene encodes CDR1 SGHRS and CDR2 YFSETQ. Unmatched junction bases numbered 5, after V lost 8 bases and J lost 3 bases. The CDR3 reads CASQTSGGDYEQYF. CDR3 bases: TGCGCCAGTCAAACTAGCGGGGGGGACTACGAGCAGTACTTC.

The CDR3 DNA sequence: TGTGCCAGCAGTGAAGCGGAGCCCGGGGAGCTGTTTTTT. Amino acid sequence: CASSEAEPGELFF. The rearrangement links TRBV6-1 to TRBJ2-2, with unresolved D. Trimming pared 0 bases from V and 6 bases from J, leaving 5 bases between. Looked up from germline, CDR1 is MNHNS and CDR2 is SASEGT. CDR3 size: 13 residues.

This chain joins TRBV29-1 and TRBJ2-3; no clear D gene. V was trimmed by 3 bases and J by 4 bases, leaving 8 bases between them. CDR1 and CDR2 from the germline V gene are SQVTM and ANQGSEA. The CDR3 contains 12 residues. The CDR3, as DNA: TGCAGCGTTGACTTTGGTTCAGATACGCAGTATTTT. Translated: CSVDFGSDTQYF.

This clone was counted a single time. J is TRBJ1-2 and V is TRBV5-4, with 10 bases fitting TRBD1. Germline V gives CDR1 SGHNT, CDR2 YYREEE (reference sequence). CDR3 length: 15 amino acids. The V and J ends lost 4 bases and 4 bases, in that order; junction bases with no gene match: 7. The CDR3 spells CASSPGQGFPYGYTF. CDR3 bases: TGTGCCAGCAGCCCGGGACAGGGGTTCCCCTATGGCTACACCTTC.

This chain uses TRBV10-1 with TRBJ1-5; tentatively, D is TRBD1 (5 bases). V was cut by 6 bases and J by 3 bases, with 9 bases left in between. The germline V gene encodes CDR1 WNHNN and CDR2 SYGVQD (reference sequence). The CDR3 is 13 amino acids. The CDR3 is CASRKDNNQPQHF. In nucleotides, the CDR3 is TGCGCCAGCAGGAAGGACAACAATCAGCCCCAGCATTTT.